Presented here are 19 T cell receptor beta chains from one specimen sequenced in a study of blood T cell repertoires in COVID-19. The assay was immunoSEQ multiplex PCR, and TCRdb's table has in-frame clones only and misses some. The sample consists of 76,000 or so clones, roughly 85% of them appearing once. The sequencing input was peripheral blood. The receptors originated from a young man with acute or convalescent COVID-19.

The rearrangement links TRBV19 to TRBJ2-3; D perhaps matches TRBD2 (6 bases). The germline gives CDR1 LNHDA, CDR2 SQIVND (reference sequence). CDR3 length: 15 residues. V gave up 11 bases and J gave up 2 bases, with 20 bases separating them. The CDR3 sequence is CAARRAGRPTDTQYF. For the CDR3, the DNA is TGTGCCGCACGACGAGCGGGTAGACCCACAGATACGCAGTATTTT.

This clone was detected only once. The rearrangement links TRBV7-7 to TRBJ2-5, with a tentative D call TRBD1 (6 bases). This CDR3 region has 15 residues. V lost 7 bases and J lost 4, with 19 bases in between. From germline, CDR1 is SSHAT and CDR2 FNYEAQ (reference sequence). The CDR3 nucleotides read TGTGCCAGCACCTTGGGGGCAAGGAAGGGAGAGACCCAGTACTTC. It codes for CASTLGARKGETQYF.

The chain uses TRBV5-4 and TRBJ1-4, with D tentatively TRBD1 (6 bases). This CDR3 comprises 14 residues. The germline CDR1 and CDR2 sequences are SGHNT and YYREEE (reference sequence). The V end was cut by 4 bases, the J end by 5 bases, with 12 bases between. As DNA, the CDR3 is TGTGCCAGCAGCCAGGGGCTTACGAATGAAAAACTGTTTTTT. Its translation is CASSQGLTNEKLFF.

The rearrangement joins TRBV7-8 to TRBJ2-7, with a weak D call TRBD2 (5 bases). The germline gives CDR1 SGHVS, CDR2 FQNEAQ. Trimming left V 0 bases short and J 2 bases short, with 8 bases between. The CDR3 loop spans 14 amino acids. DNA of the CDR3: TGTGCCAGCAGCTTAGCCGAGGGCCCCTACGAGCAGTACTTC. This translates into CASSLAEGPYEQYF. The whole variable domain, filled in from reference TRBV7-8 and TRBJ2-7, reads GAGVSQSPRYKVAKRGQDVALRCDPISGHVSLFWYQQALGQGPEFLTYFQNEAQLDKSGLPSDRFFAERPEGSVSTLKIQRTQQEDSAVYLCASSLAEGPYEQYFGPGTRLTVT.

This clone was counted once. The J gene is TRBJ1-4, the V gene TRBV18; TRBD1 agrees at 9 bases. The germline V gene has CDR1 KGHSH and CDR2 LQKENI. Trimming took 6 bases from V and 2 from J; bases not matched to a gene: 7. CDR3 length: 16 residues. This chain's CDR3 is CASSSGTGNTNEKLFF. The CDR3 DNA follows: TGTGCCAGCTCTTCCGGGACAGGGAATACTAATGAAAAACTGTTTTTT.

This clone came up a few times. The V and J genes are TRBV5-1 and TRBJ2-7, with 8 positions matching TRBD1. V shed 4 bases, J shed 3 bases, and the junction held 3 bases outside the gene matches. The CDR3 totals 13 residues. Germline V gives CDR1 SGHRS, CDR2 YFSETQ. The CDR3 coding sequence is TGCGCCAGCAGCCGGGACAGGAACTACGAGCAGTACTTC. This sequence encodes CASSRDRNYEQYF.

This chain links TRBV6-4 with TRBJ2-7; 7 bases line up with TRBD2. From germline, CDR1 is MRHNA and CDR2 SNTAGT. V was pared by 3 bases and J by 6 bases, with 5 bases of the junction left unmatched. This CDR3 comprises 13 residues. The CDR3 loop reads CASSEKAGLEQYF. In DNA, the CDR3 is TGTGCCAGCAGTGAAAAAGCGGGACTCGAGCAGTACTTC.

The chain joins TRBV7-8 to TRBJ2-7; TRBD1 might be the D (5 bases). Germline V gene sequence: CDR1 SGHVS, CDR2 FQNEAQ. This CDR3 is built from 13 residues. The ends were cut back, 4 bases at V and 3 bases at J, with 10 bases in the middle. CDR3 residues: CASSYPDNYEQYF. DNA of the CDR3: TGTGCCAGCAGCTATCCGGACAACTACGAGCAGTACTTC.

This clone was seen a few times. CDR3 sequence reads: CATSAQGFNSPLHF. The CDR3, as DNA: TGTGCCACCAGTGCGCAGGGTTTCAATTCACCCCTCCACTTT. V gene TRBV24-1 combines with J gene TRBJ1-6; possible D gene TRBD1, 5 bases. The CDR3 spans 14 residues. The germline V gene encodes CDR1 KGHDR and CDR2 SFDVKD. The V gene lost 5 bases and the J gene lost 7 bases, with 11 bases spanning the gap.

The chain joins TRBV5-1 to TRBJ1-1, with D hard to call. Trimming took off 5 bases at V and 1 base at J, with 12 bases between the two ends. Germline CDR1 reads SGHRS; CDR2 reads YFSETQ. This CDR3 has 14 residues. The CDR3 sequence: CASRVQVGNTEAFF. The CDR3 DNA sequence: TGCGCCAGCAGAGTTCAGGTGGGGAACACTGAAGCTTTCTTT.

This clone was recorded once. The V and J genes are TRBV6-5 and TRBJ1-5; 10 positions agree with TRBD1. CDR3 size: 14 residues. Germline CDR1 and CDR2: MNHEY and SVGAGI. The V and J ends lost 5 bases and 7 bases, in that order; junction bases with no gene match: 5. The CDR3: CASSPLGQGQPQHF. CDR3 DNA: TGTGCCAGCAGTCCTCTGGGACAGGGGCAGCCCCAGCATTTT.

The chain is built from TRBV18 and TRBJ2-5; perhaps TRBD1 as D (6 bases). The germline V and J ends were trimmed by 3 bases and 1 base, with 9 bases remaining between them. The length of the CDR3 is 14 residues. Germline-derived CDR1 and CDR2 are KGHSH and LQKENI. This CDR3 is CASSPLDSQETQYF. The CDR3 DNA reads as TGTGCCAGCTCACCGTTGGACAGCCAAGAGACCCAGTACTTC.

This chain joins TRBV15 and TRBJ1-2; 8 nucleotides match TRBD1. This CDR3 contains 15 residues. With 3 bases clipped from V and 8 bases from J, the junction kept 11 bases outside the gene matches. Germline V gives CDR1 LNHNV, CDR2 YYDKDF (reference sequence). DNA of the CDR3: TGTGCCACCAGCAGGGGCCTTCCAGGGGGCCGCGGCTACACCTTC. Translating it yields CATSRGLPGGRGYTF.

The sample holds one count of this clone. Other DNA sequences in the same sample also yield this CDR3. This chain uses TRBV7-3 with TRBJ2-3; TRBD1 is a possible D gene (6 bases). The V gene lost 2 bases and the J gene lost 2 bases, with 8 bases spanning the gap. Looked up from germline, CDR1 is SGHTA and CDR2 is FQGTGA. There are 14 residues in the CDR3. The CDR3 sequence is CASSLGGNTDTQYF. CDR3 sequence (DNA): TGTGCCAGCAGCTTAGGGGGCAACACAGATACGCAGTATTTT.

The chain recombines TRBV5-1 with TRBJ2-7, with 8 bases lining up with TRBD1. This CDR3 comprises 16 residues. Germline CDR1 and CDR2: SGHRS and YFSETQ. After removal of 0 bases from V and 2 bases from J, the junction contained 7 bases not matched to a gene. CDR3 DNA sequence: TGCGCCAGCAGCTTGGCCCCAGACAGGGGAACCTACGAGCAGTACTTC. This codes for CASSLAPDRGTYEQYF.

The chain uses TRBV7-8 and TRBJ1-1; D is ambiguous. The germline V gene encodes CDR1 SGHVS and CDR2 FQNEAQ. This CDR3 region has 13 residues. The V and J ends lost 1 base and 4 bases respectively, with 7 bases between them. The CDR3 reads CASSLGLPTEAFF. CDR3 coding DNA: TGTGCCAGCAGCTTAGGGCTTCCCACTGAAGCTTTCTTT.

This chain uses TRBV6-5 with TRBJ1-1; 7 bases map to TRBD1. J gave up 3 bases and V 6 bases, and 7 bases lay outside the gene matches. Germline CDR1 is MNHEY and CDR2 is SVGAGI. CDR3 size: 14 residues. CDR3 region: CASSPRQGHTEAFF. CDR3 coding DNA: TGTGCCAGCAGCCCCCGACAGGGCCACACTGAAGCTTTCTTT.

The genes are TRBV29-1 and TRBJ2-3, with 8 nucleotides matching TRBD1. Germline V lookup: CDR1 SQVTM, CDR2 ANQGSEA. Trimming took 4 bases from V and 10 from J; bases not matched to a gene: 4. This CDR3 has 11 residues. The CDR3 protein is CSVGTGSAQYF. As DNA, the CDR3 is TGCAGCGTTGGGACAGGGTCCGCGCAGTATTTT.

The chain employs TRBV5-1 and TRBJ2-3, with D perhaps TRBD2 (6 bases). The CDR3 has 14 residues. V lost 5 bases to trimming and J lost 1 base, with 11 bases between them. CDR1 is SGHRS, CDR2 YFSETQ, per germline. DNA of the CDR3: TGCGCCAGCAGAAAAGGGGAGGGCACAGATACGCAGTATTTT. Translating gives CASRKGEGTDTQYF.